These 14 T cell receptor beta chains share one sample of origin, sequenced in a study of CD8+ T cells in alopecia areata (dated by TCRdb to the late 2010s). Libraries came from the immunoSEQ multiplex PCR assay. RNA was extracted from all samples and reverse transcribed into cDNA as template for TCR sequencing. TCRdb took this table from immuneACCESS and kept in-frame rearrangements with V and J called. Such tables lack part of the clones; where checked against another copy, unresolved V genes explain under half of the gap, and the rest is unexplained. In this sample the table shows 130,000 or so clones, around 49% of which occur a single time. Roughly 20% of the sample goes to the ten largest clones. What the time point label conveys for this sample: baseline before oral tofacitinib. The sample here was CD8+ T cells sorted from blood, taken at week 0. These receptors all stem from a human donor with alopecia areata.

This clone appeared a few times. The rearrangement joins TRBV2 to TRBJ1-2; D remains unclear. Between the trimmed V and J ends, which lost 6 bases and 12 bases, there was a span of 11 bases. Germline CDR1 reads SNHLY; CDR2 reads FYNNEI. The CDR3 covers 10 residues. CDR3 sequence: CASSEDAHTF. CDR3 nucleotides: TGTGCCAGCAGCGAGGACGCACACACCTTC.

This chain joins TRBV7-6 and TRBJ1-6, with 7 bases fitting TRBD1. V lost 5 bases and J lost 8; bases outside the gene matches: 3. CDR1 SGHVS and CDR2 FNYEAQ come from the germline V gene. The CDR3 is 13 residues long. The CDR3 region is CASSDTGDSPLHF. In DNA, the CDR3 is TGTGCCAGCAGCGACACAGGGGATTCACCCCTCCACTTT. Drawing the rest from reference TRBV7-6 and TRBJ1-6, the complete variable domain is GAGVSQSPRYKVTKRGQDVALRCDPISGHVSLYWYRQALGQGPEFLTYFNYEAQQDKSGLPNDRFSAERPEGSISTLTIQRTEQRDSAMYRCASSDTGDSPLHFGNGTRLTVT.

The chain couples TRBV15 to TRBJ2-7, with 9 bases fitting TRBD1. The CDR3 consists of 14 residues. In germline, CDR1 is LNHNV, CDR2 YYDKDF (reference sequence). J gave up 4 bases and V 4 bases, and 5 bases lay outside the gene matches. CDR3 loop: CATSTDRGGYEQYF. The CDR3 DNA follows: TGTGCCACCAGCACCGACAGGGGGGGGTACGAGCAGTACTTC.

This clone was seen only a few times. CDR3 coding DNA: TGTGCTAGTGGTTTAACTGGGCCCCAGCATTTT. It translates to CASGLTGPQHF. The chain has TRBV12-5 and TRBJ1-5, with D unresolved. V was cut by 3 bases and J by 9 bases, with 6 bases left in between. This CDR3 has 11 amino acids. Looked up from germline, CDR1 is LGHNT and CDR2 is FRNRAP.

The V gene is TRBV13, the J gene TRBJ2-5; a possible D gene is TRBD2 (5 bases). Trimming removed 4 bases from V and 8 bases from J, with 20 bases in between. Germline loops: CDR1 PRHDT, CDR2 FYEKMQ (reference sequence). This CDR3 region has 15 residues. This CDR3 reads CASSWTSRFKKTQYF. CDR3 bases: TGTGCCAGCAGCTGGACTTCAAGATTCAAGAAAACCCAGTACTTC. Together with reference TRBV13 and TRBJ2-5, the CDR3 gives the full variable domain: AAGVIQSPRHLIKEKRETATLKCYPIPRHDTVYWYQQGPGQDPQFLISFYEKMQSDKGSIPDRFSAQQFSDYHSELNMSSLELGDSALYFCASSWTSRFKKTQYFGPGTRLLVL.

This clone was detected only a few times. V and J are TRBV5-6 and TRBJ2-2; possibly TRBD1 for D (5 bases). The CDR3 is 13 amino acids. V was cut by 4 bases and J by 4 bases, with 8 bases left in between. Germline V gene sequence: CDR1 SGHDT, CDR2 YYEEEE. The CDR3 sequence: CASSPGITGELFF. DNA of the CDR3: TGTGCCAGCAGCCCAGGGATCACCGGGGAGCTGTTTTTT.

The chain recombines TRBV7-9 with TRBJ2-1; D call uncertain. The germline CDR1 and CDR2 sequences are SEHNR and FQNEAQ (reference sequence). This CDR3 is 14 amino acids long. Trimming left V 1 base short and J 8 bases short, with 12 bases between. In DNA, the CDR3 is TGTGCCAGCAGCTTAGAGTTTAGCACTGATGAGCAGTTCTTC. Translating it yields CASSLEFSTDEQFF.

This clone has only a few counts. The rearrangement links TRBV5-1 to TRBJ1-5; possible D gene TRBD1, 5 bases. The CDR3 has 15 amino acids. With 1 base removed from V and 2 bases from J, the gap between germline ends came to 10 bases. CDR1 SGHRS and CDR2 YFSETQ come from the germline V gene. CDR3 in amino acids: CASSLRSGGNQPQHF. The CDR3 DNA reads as TGCGCCAGCAGCTTGAGGTCGGGGGGCAATCAGCCCCAGCATTTT. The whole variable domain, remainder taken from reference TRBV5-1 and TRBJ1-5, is KAGVTQTPRYLIKTRGQQVTLSCSPISGHRSVSWYQQTPGQGLQFLFEYFSETQRNKGNFPGRFSGRQFSNSRSEMNVSTLELGDSALYLCASSLRSGGNQPQHFGDGTRLSIL.

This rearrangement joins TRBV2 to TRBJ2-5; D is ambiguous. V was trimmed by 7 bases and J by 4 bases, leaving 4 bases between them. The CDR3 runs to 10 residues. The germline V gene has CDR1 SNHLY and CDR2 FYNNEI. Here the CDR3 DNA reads TGTGCCAGCACTAGAGAGACCCAGTACTTC. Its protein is CASTRETQYF.

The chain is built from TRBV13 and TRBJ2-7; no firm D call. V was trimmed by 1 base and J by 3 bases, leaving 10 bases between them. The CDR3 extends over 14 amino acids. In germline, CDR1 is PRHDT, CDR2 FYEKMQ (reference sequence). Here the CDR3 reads CASSLARQHYEQYF. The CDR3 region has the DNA TGTGCCAGCAGCTTAGCGCGGCAGCACTACGAGCAGTACTTC.

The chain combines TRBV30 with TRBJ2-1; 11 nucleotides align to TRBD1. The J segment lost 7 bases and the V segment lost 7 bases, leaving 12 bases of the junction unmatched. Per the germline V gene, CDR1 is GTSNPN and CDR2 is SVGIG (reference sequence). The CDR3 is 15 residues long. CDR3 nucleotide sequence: TGTGCCTTCACGTCGGGGGACAGGGGGACGAATGAGCAGTTCTTC. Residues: CAFTSGDRGTNEQFF. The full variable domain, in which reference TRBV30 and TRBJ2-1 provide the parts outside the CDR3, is SQTIHQWPATLVQPVGSPLSLECTVEGTSNPNLYWYRQAAGRGLQLLFYSVGIGQISSEVPQNLSASRPQDRQFILSSKKLLLSDSGFYLCAFTSGDRGTNEQFFGPGTRLTVL.

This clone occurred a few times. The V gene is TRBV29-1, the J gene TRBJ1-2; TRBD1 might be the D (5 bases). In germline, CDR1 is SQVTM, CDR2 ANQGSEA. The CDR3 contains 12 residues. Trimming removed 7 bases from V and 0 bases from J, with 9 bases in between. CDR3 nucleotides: TGCAGCGCCGGGGGATCTAACTATGGCTACACCTTC. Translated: CSAGGSNYGYTF.

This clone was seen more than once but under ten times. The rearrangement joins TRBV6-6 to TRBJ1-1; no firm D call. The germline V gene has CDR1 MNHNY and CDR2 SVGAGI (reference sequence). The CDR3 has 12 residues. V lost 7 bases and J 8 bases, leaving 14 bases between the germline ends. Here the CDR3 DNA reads TGTGCCAGCATCCACGGAACGGCGGAAGCTTTCTTT. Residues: CASIHGTAEAFF.

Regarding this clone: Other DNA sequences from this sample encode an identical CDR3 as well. The CDR3 DNA reads TGTGCCTGGAGTGCCGGGATCTCCTACGAGCAGTACTTC. It translates to CAWSAGISYEQYF. The chain couples TRBV30 to TRBJ2-7; D possibly corresponds to TRBD2 (5 bases). Trimming removed 1 base from V and 0 bases from J, with 7 bases in between. The CDR3 covers 13 residues. Per the germline V gene, CDR1 is GTSNPN and CDR2 is SVGIG (reference sequence).